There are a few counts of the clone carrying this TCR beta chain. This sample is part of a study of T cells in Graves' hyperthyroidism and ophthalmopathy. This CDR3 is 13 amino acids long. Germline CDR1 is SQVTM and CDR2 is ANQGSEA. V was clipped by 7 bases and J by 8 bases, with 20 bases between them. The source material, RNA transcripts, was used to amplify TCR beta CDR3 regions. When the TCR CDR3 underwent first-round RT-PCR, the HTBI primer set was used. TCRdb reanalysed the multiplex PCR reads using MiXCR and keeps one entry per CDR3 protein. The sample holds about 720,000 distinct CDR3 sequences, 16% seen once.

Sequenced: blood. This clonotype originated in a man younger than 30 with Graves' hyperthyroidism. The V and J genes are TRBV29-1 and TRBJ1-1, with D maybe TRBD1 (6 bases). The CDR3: CSGLGGDKGEAFF. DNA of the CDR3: TGCAGCGGGCTCGGGGGGGACAAAGGGGAAGCTTTCTTT.